Below are 4 T cell receptor beta chains sequenced from a single sample in a study of graft-versus-host responses after intestinal transplantation (dated by TCRdb to 2020 to 2022). The label giving this sample's time point can be read as: cells obtained before transplantation from donor or recipient. No antigens are known for them. The library came from the immunoSEQ multiplex PCR assay. TCRdb limited this immuneACCESS table to in-frame rearrangements with V and J called. A share of clones is missing; checked studies link under half to unresolved V genes, and the rest is unexplained. The sample table holds about 70,000 clones, of which approximately 84% were seen once. The top ten constitute 0.39% of the sample. The material was unstimulated CD4+ T cells sorted from spleen or lymph node cells, obtained before transplant. These receptors originate from a human donor who was the organ donor for an intestinal transplant.

The J gene is TRBJ1-1, the V gene TRBV10-1; 7 positions agree with TRBD1. The V gene's germline CDR1 is WNHNN and CDR2 SYGVQD (reference sequence). CDR3 length: 15 residues. Unmatched junction bases numbered 7, after V lost 6 bases and J lost 0 bases. The CDR3 coding sequence is TGCGCCAGCAGCGGGGACAGCAGGATGAACACTGAAGCTTTCTTT. This encodes CASSGDSRMNTEAFF.

The V call is TRBV5-1, the J call TRBJ2-2; TRBD1 aligns across 7 bases. The germline V gene encodes CDR1 SGHRS and CDR2 YFSETQ. Losses at the gene ends were 0 bases for V and 1 base for J; bases not matched to a gene: 3. This CDR3 is built from 16 residues. For the CDR3, the DNA is TGCGCCAGCAGCTTGGTTTCAGGGGGGAACACCGGGGAGCTGTTTTTT. It codes for CASSLVSGGNTGELFF.

V is TRBV2 and J is TRBJ1-4; D gene unclear. The V gene's germline CDR1 is SNHLY and CDR2 FYNNEI. Trimming left V 7 bases short and J 6 bases short, with 9 bases between. This CDR3 is 12 amino acids long. CDR3 in amino acids: CASTGNDEKLFF. The CDR3, as DNA: TGTGCCAGCACCGGGAATGATGAAAAACTGTTTTTT.

CDR3 region: CASRRRGTEAFF. CDR3 nucleotide sequence: TGTGCCAGCCGACGGAGGGGCACTGAAGCTTTCTTT. J is TRBJ1-1 and V is TRBV2, with D maybe TRBD1 (5 bases). Germline CDR1 reads SNHLY; CDR2 reads FYNNEI. This CDR3 region has 12 residues. With 8 bases removed from V and 4 bases from J, the gap between germline ends came to 11 bases.